The 32 T cell receptor beta chains presented below share a single source sample, sequenced in a study of a mutant IDH1 vaccine in newly diagnosed glioma. Profiled with immunoSEQ multiplex PCR; TCRdb holds only in-frame clones, not every one. The sample contains about 67,000 clones, around 80% of which appear only once. Indicated time point: baseline, week 1 (first vaccination visit). Noted treatment: pre-vaccination baseline after standard-of-care therapy. The source was peripheral blood mononuclear cells (PBMCs), collected from a glioma patient treated with radiotherapy, temozolomide or both. These TCRs come from a woman between 18 and 30 years old with glioma. Some clones in this sample may be carry-over from other donors' samples.

The V and J genes are TRBV5-4 and TRBJ1-3; D is uncertain. CDR3 length: 17 residues. Germline V lookup: CDR1 SGHNT, CDR2 YYREEE (reference sequence). V was shortened by 0 bases and J by 0 bases, with 13 bases between the two germline ends. The DNA of the CDR3 is TGTGCCAGCAGCTTGGTGGGGTCCGGTCCCTCTGGAAACACCATATATTTT. This codes for CASSLVGSGPSGNTIYF. The entire variable domain, with the rest obtained from reference TRBV5-4 and TRBJ1-3, is as follows: ETGVTQSPTHLIKTRGQQVTLRCSSQSGHNTVSWYQQALGQGPQFIFQYYREEENGRGNFPPRFSGLQFPNYSSELNVNALELDDSALYLCASSLVGSGPSGNTIYFGEGSWLTVV.

The genes are TRBV5-1 and TRBJ2-7, with D maybe TRBD2 (5 bases). Germline-derived CDR1 and CDR2 are SGHRS and YFSETQ. There are 17 residues in the CDR3. V lost 3 bases, J lost 0 bases, and 19 bases lay in between. DNA of the CDR3: TGCGCCAGCAGCTCTATCGACCGCGGCCGGGACTCCTACGAGCAGTACTTC. It translates to CASSSIDRGRDSYEQYF. Together with reference TRBV5-1 and TRBJ2-7, the CDR3 gives the full variable domain: KAGVTQTPRYLIKTRGQQVTLSCSPISGHRSVSWYQQTPGQGLQFLFEYFSETQRNKGNFPGRFSGRQFSNSRSEMNVSTLELGDSALYLCASSSIDRGRDSYEQYFGPGTRLTVT.

The sample holds a few counts of this clone. This chain joins TRBV5-1 and TRBJ1-1; maybe TRBD1 (6 bases). Germline V lookup: CDR1 SGHRS, CDR2 YFSETQ. The V end was cut by 0 bases, the J end by 5 bases, with 8 bases between. This CDR3 contains 13 residues. In nucleotides, the CDR3 is TGCGCCAGCAGCTTGGTTGGACAGACTGAAGCTTTCTTT. This sequence encodes CASSLVGQTEAFF.

The chain recombines TRBV6-5 with TRBJ1-1; 8 bases fit TRBD1. The CDR3 loop spans 14 amino acids. Germline lookup yields CDR1 MNHEY and CDR2 SVGAGI. The V segment lost 7 bases and the J segment 5 bases; nucleotides outside the gene matches: 9. DNA for the CDR3: TGTGCCAGCACCCGACAGGGGCGGTTGACTGAAGCTTTCTTT. Amino acids: CASTRQGRLTEAFF.

CDR3 sequence reads: CASSSPGGLAYEQYF. CDR3 coding DNA: TGTGCCAGCAGTTCTCCCGGGGGGCTAGCCTACGAGCAGTACTTC. V is TRBV27 and J is TRBJ2-7; perhaps TRBD2 as D (7 bases). This CDR3 is 15 amino acids long. V lost 4 bases and J lost 2, with 15 bases in between. Germline V gene sequence: CDR1 MNHEY, CDR2 SMNVEV (reference sequence).

The chain links TRBV30 to TRBJ2-2; D ambiguous. CDR1 GTSNPN and CDR2 SVGIG come from the germline V gene (reference sequence). The V end lost 0 bases, the J end lost 8 bases, and 13 bases lay between the germline ends. The CDR3 sequence is 14 residues long. The CDR3 sequence: CAWSVGAKGGELFF. In DNA form, the CDR3 reads TGTGCCTGGAGTGTAGGAGCAAAAGGGGGGGAGCTGTTTTTT. Full variable domain (remainder filled in from reference TRBV30 and TRBJ2-2): SQTIHQWPATLVQPVGSPLSLECTVEGTSNPNLYWYRQAAGRGLQLLFYSVGIGQISSEVPQNLSASRPQDRQFILSSKKLLLSDSGFYLCAWSVGAKGGELFFGEGSRLTVL.

The rearrangement uses TRBV6-6 and TRBJ1-1; 7 nucleotides agree with TRBD1. Germline CDR1 MNHNY, CDR2 SVGAGI (reference sequence). CDR3 size: 13 residues. V lost 6 bases to trimming and J lost 3 bases; unmatched junction nucleotides: 4. This CDR3 is CASRGQADTEAFF. The CDR3 nucleotides read TGTGCCAGCAGAGGACAGGCCGACACTGAAGCTTTCTTT.

This chain links TRBV6-5 with TRBJ2-3; either TRBD1 or TRBD2 may fit D (5 bases each). Germline lookup yields CDR1 MNHEY and CDR2 SVGAGI. V was shortened by 2 bases and J by 0 bases, with 9 bases between the two germline ends. The CDR3 is 15 residues long. CDR3 DNA sequence: TGTGCCAGCAGTTACAGGGACGGGAGCACAGATACGCAGTATTTT. It is translated as CASSYRDGSTDTQYF.

Details on this clone: The same CDR3 can be traced to other DNA sequences in this sample. V usage is TRBV6-5 and J usage is TRBJ2-7; D might be TRBD2 (5 bases). This CDR3 comprises 13 residues. The ends were cut back, 0 bases at V and 4 bases at J, with 7 bases in the middle. Germline loops: CDR1 MNHEY, CDR2 SVGAGI. In nucleotides, the CDR3 is TGTGCCAGCAGTTACTCGAGAGGGTACGAGCAGTACTTC. Amino acid sequence: CASSYSRGYEQYF.

The chain combines TRBV4-1 with TRBJ2-1; tentatively, D is TRBD1 (5 bases). CDR3 length: 14 residues. The V gene lost 0 bases and the J gene lost 7 bases, with 10 bases spanning the gap. Looked up from germline, CDR1 is MGHRA and CDR2 is YSYEKL. The DNA of the CDR3 is TGCGCCAGCAGCCAAGATGTAGCAGGGAATGAGCAGTTCTTC. Encoded protein: CASSQDVAGNEQFF.

The rearrangement joins TRBV2 to TRBJ2-2, with TRBD2 matching over 8 bases. J lost 4 bases, V lost 6 bases, and 4 bases had no gene match. Germline CDR1 is SNHLY and CDR2 is FYNNEI. The CDR3 extends over 14 amino acids. CDR3 in amino acids: CASRGLVGTGELFF. The DNA for the CDR3 is TGTGCCAGCAGGGGACTAGTGGGCACCGGGGAGCTGTTTTTT.

The chain uses TRBV9 and TRBJ2-7; TRBD1 matches 8 bases. The germline V gene encodes CDR1 SGDLS and CDR2 YYNGEE. Losses at the gene ends were 0 bases for V and 5 bases for J; bases not matched to a gene: 7. There are 15 residues in the CDR3. CDR3 amino acids: CASSVGPGGRDEQYF. The CDR3 DNA sequence: TGTGCCAGCAGCGTAGGGCCAGGGGGCAGGGACGAGCAGTACTTC.

In its sample, this clone was seen once. The CDR3 is CASSIVKDSYEQYF. CDR3 sequence (DNA): TGTGCCAGTAGTATAGTAAAGGACTCCTACGAGCAGTACTTC. The chain couples TRBV19 to TRBJ2-7, with unresolved D. The V end was cut by 1 base, the J end by 0 bases, with 7 bases between. This CDR3 is 14 amino acids long. Germline V gene lookup returns CDR1 LNHDA and CDR2 SQIVND (reference sequence).

This sequence joins TRBV20-1 and TRBJ2-7; TRBD2 is a possible D gene (5 bases). V was shortened by 3 bases and J by 4 bases, with 7 bases between the two germline ends. Germline V gives CDR1 DFQATT, CDR2 SNEGSKA (reference sequence). This CDR3 region has 11 residues. CDR3 amino acids: CSASTGYEQYF. The CDR3 DNA reads TGCAGTGCTAGTACGGGATACGAGCAGTACTTC.

The chain has TRBV7-3 and TRBJ2-5, with TRBD2 as a possible D gene (5 bases). The germline V gene encodes CDR1 SGHTA and CDR2 FQGTGA. The ends were cut back, 8 bases at V and 2 bases at J, with 12 bases in the middle. The CDR3 has 13 residues. Written as DNA, the CDR3 is TGTGCCAGCTCGGGGAGACTTCAAGAGACCCAGTACTTC. Amino acids: CASSGRLQETQYF.

The chain carries TRBV5-1 and TRBJ2-1; no definite D call. Between the trimmed V and J ends, which lost 0 bases and 0 bases, there was a span of 13 bases. The CDR3 contains 17 residues. Germline lookup yields CDR1 SGHRS and CDR2 YFSETQ. CDR3 amino acids: CASSLASSVSSYNEQFF. In nucleotides, the CDR3 is TGCGCCAGCAGCTTGGCCTCGAGCGTCTCCTCCTACAATGAGCAGTTCTTC.

This chain connects TRBV25-1 to TRBJ1-1, with a possible D match to TRBD1 (5 bases). The CDR3 contains 14 residues. V lost 3 bases, J lost 3 bases, and 11 bases lay in between. In germline, CDR1 is MGHDK, CDR2 SYGVNS. The CDR3 sequence: CASSDPLGDTEAFF. CDR3 bases: TGTGCCAGCAGTGACCCTCTGGGGGACACTGAAGCTTTCTTT.

The chain recombines TRBV1 with TRBJ2-7; the table calls TRBD2, which could not be checked here. TRBV1 is described as a pseudogene. This CDR3 comprises 15 residues. The CDR3 nucleotides are TGCACCAGCAGCCAAGAGCTAGCGGGACCCTACGAGCAGTACTTC. Translation gives CTSSQELAGPYEQYF.

The J gene is TRBJ2-3, the V gene TRBV7-3; D not resolved. The V gene lost 5 bases and the J gene lost 6 bases, with 9 bases spanning the gap. CDR3 length: 12 residues. Germline values: CDR1 SGHTA, CDR2 FQGTGA. The CDR3 sequence: CASSPNFDTQYF. The CDR3 region has the DNA TGTGCCAGCAGCCCCAATTTTGATACGCAGTATTTT.

This clone came up a few times. This CDR3 reads CASSLHLGVAFF. DNA for the CDR3: TGCGCCAGCAGCTTGCATTTGGGGGTAGCTTTCTTT. This chain links TRBV5-1 with TRBJ1-1, with D possibly matching TRBD1 (5 bases). Deletions cut 1 base from V and 10 bases from J, with 11 bases between. This CDR3 region has 12 residues. CDR1 and CDR2 (germline): SGHRS, YFSETQ.

This chain links TRBV9 with TRBJ2-5, with TRBD1 matching over 10 bases. In germline, CDR1 is SGDLS, CDR2 YYNGEE. V lost 0 bases, J lost 7 bases, and 3 bases stayed unmatched. This CDR3 region has 14 residues. CDR3 residues: CASSVAGTGVTQYF. The CDR3 DNA sequence: TGTGCCAGCAGCGTAGCTGGGACAGGGGTGACCCAGTACTTC.

The chain couples TRBV7-9 to TRBJ1-3, with D possibly TRBD1 on 6 matching bases. Per germline, CDR1 SEHNR and CDR2 FQNEAQ (reference sequence). This CDR3 region has 15 residues. Trimming stripped 3 bases from V and 8 bases from J, with 17 bases between. CDR3 loop: CASSFYRVLRDTIYF. CDR3 in DNA: TGTGCCAGCAGCTTCTACAGGGTGCTAAGAGACACCATATATTTT.

The chain carries TRBV6-1 and TRBJ1-2; D gene ambiguous. The CDR3 length is 14 residues. The germline V and J ends were trimmed by 4 bases and 6 bases, with 15 bases remaining between them. CDR1 is MNHNS, CDR2 SASEGT, per germline. The CDR3 region is CASSGIRTRNGYTF. CDR3 bases: TGTGCCAGCAGTGGCATACGGACCCGTAATGGCTACACCTTC.

The chain couples TRBV19 to TRBJ1-1, with TRBD1 matching 7 bases. The CDR3 is 14 residues long. The germline V gene encodes CDR1 LNHDA and CDR2 SQIVND (reference sequence). The V segment lost 7 bases and the J segment 6 bases; nucleotides outside the gene matches: 11. The CDR3 bases are TGTGCCAGTACCTCTCGCCAGGGGGTTGCTGAAGCTTTCTTT. This translates into CASTSRQGVAEAFF. Combining the CDR3 with reference TRBV19 and TRBJ1-1 gives the whole variable domain DGGITQSPKYLFRKEGQNVTLSCEQNLNHDAMYWYRQDPGQGLRLIYYSQIVNDFQKGDIAEGYSVSREKKESFPLTVTSAQKNPTAFYLCASTSRQGVAEAFFGQGTRLTVV.

This chain joins TRBV29-1 and TRBJ1-1; D call uncertain. The CDR3 covers 11 residues. The germline CDR1 and CDR2 sequences are SQVTM and ANQGSEA. V was trimmed by 7 bases and J by 8 bases, leaving 14 bases between them. CDR3 coding DNA: TGCAGCGAGTCGGCGTATGGGGAAGCTTTCTTT. As protein: CSESAYGEAFF.

This chain links TRBV25-1 with TRBJ1-2; no clear D. Germline CDR1 is MGHDK and CDR2 is SYGVNS. The CDR3 totals 13 residues. V was cut by 4 bases and J by 7 bases, with 13 bases left in between. The CDR3 nucleotides are TGTGCCAGCAGTGCGAAATCGGCGGTTGGCTACACCTTC. This sequence encodes CASSAKSAVGYTF.

This chain links TRBV4-2 with TRBJ1-1, with D possibly matching TRBD1 (6 bases). The CDR3 runs to 15 residues. CDR1 is LGHNA and CDR2 is YNFKEQ in the germline V gene. V shed 0 bases and J shed 1 base, with 9 bases lying between them. CDR3 sequence: CASSQELQGNTEAFF. The CDR3 region has the DNA TGTGCCAGCAGCCAAGAACTACAGGGGAACACTGAAGCTTTCTTT.

In this sample, this clone turned up once. The J gene is TRBJ1-4, the V gene TRBV9; D not certain. The ends were cut back, 0 bases at V and 10 bases at J, with 13 bases in the middle. The CDR3 sequence is 14 residues long. Germline V gene lookup returns CDR1 SGDLS and CDR2 YYNGEE. CDR3 protein: CASSVATSGGKLFF. For the CDR3, the DNA is TGTGCCAGCAGCGTAGCGACATCAGGAGGAAAACTGTTTTTT. Full variable domain (remainder filled in from reference TRBV9 and TRBJ1-4): DSGVTQTPKHLITATGQRVTLRCSPRSGDLSVYWYQQSLDQGLQFLIQYYNGEERAKGNILERFSAQQFPDLHSELNLSSLELGDSALYFCASSVATSGGKLFFGSGTQLSVL.

This clone was seen just once. The gene calls are TRBV27 and TRBJ1-4; D is undetermined. CDR1 is MNHEY and CDR2 is SMNVEV in the germline V gene (reference sequence). CDR3 length: 14 amino acids. The V gene lost 2 bases and the J gene lost 5 bases, with 9 bases spanning the gap. The CDR3 loop reads CASSLGGENEKLFF. The CDR3 DNA reads TGTGCCAGCAGTTTAGGAGGTGAGAATGAAAAACTGTTTTTT.

This chain uses TRBV5-1 with TRBJ2-7; TRBD2 matches at 15 bases. V lost 0 bases to trimming and J lost 4 bases; unmatched junction nucleotides: 2. This CDR3 region has 16 residues. Germline V lookup: CDR1 SGHRS, CDR2 YFSETQ. CDR3 nucleotides: TGCGCCAGCAGCTTGGGAGGGACTAGCGGGAGGTACGAGCAGTACTTC. This codes for CASSLGGTSGRYEQYF. Full variable domain (rest looked up from reference TRBV5-1 and TRBJ2-7): KAGVTQTPRYLIKTRGQQVTLSCSPISGHRSVSWYQQTPGQGLQFLFEYFSETQRNKGNFPGRFSGRQFSNSRSEMNVSTLELGDSALYLCASSLGGTSGRYEQYFGPGTRLTVT.

The V and J genes are TRBV10-1 and TRBJ1-5; D is ambiguous. CDR3 length equals 13 residues. CDR1 is WNHNN, CDR2 SYGVQD, per germline (reference sequence). V shed 0 bases and J shed 6 bases, with 6 bases lying between them. CDR3 coding DNA: TGCGCCAGCAGTGAGTCGATGGGTCAGCCCCAGCATTTT. It yields the protein CASSESMGQPQHF.

The chain recombines TRBV9 with TRBJ1-1; D is ambiguous. V gave up 3 bases and J gave up 4 bases, with 19 bases separating them. The CDR3 has 16 residues. CDR1 SGDLS and CDR2 YYNGEE come from the germline V gene. The CDR3 DNA follows: TGTGCCAGCAGCGCCGGACGGGGTAGGTGGGCCACTGAAGCTTTCTTT. This translates into CASSAGRGRWATEAFF.